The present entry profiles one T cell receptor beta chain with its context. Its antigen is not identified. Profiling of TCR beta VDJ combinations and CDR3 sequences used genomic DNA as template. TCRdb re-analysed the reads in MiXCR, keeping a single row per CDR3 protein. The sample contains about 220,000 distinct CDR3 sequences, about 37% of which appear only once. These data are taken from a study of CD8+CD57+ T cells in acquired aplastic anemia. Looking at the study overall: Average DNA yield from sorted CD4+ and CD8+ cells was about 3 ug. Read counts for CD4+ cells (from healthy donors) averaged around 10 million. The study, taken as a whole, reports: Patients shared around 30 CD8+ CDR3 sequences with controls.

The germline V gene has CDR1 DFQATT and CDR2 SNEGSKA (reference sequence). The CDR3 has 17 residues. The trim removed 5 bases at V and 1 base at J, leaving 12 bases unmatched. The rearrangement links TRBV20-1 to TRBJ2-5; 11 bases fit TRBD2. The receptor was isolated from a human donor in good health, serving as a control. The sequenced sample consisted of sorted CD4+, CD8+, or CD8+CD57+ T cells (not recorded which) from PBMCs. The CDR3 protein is CSAPRASGGPPQETQYF. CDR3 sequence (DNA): TGCAGTGCTCCCCGCGCTAGCGGGGGGCCCCCCCAAGAGACCCAGTACTTC.